The T cell receptor (beta chain) described here comes from a study of T cells in Graves' hyperthyroidism and ophthalmopathy. The CDR3 has 15 residues. Per the germline V gene, CDR1 is SGHRS and CDR2 is YFSETQ. V gave up 4 bases and J gave up 1 base, with 14 bases separating them. The study based diagnoses on clinical symptoms, serum thyroxine and TRAb, thyroid ultrasound and orbital computed tomography. RNA transcripts were the template for amplifying TCR beta CDR3 regions. RT-PCR in the first round (using the HTBI primer set) targeted the TCR CDR3. TCRdb redid the calling of the multiplex PCR reads with MiXCR, one entry per CDR3 protein. Of nearly 750,000 distinct CDR3 sequences listed, roughly 32% were seen once; the top ten hold around 30%.

This sequence originates from a woman aged 40 to 50 with Graves' hyperthyroidism. The source material was blood. V gene TRBV5-1 combines with J gene TRBJ1-1; D uncertain. The CDR3 region is CASSNYQNQNTEAFF. DNA for the CDR3: TGCGCCAGCAGCAATTATCAGAACCAGAACACTGAAGCTTTCTTT.